This T cell receptor beta chain was found in a study of T-cell memory formation after mild COVID-19. A note on this clonotype: Its specificity is unknown.

TCRdb analysed the 5' RACE reads with MiXCR anew, one entry per CDR3 protein. The table lists about 560,000 distinct CDR3 sequences, about a sixth of them singletons, with around 12% in the top ten. Trimming pared 3 bases from V and 6 bases from J, leaving 16 bases between. Germline-derived CDR1 and CDR2 are SGHRS and YFSETQ. There are 16 residues in the CDR3. Study results and limitations: Memory cells collected pre-infection included some clones that later responded, suggesting cross-reactive memory joined.

The chain uses TRBV5-1 and TRBJ1-6; D is uncertain. Sequencing was done on a sample of PBMCs or a T cell subset sorted from them (not recorded which). The receptor was derived from an adult woman who had mild COVID-19 (a few samples of this study predate the infection). Cell type and time point are not known. CDR3: CASSWTGLGLNSPLHF. CDR3 nucleotides: TGCGCCAGCAGCTGGACCGGGTTAGGACTTAATTCACCCCTCCACTTT. The full variable domain, with the rest looked up from reference TRBV5-1 and TRBJ1-6, is KAGVTQTPRYLIKTRGQQVTLSCSPISGHRSVSWYQQTPGQGLQFLFEYFSETQRNKGNFPGRFSGRQFSNSRSEMNVSTLELGDSALYLCASSWTGLGLNSPLHFGNGTRLTVT.